This entry lists 15 T cell receptor beta chains sequenced from one sample in a study of blood T cell repertoires in COVID-19. TCRdb's table, derived via immunoSEQ multiplex PCR, lists solely in-frame clones and lacks some. The sample has 70,000 or so clones, 75% seen once; the top ten hold roughly 21%. Sequencing used peripheral blood. The source is a man aged 65-85 years with acute or convalescent COVID-19.

The J gene is TRBJ2-1, the V gene TRBV24-1; 10 bases are a match to TRBD1. Germline lookup yields CDR1 KGHDR and CDR2 SFDVKD. The V and J ends lost 4 bases and 4 bases, in that order; junction bases with no gene match: 6. This CDR3 region has 16 residues. The CDR3 here is CATSEWGTGDYNEQFF. In DNA form, the CDR3 reads TGTGCCACCAGTGAATGGGGGACAGGGGATTACAATGAGCAGTTCTTC.

This clone was found a few times. The rearrangement uses TRBV6-1 and TRBJ2-1; D possibly corresponds to TRBD2 (7 bases). Germline-derived CDR1 and CDR2 are MNHNS and SASEGT. This CDR3 is built from 17 residues. Between the trimmed V and J ends, which lost 2 bases and 6 bases, there was a span of 20 bases. The CDR3 loop is CASSEWVWGREINEQFF. Here the CDR3 DNA reads TGTGCCAGCAGTGAATGGGTCTGGGGGCGGGAGATCAATGAGCAGTTCTTC.

This clone was detected only a few times. The chain recombines TRBV7-9 with TRBJ2-7; no firm D call. The CDR3 contains 10 residues. The ends were cut back, 5 bases at V and 6 bases at J, with 5 bases in the middle. Germline V CDR1 and CDR2: SEHNR, FQNEAQ (reference sequence). CDR3 DNA: TGTGCCAGCAGCCGGTCCGAGCAGTACTTC. Translated, it gives CASSRSEQYF.

The chain combines TRBV6-1 with TRBJ2-7; 11 bases agree with TRBD2. The CDR3 sequence is 17 residues long. CDR1 and CDR2 (germline): MNHNS, SASEGT. V was clipped by 1 base and J by 0 bases; unmatched bases: 5. The CDR3 bases are TGTGCCAGCAGTGAAGGACTAGCGGGATATGTCTCCTACGAGCAGTACTTC. Translated: CASSEGLAGYVSYEQYF.

This rearrangement joins TRBV6-2 or TRBV6-3 to TRBJ2-2, with TRBD1 matching 7 bases. The CDR3 sequence is 12 residues long. Looked up from germline, CDR1 is MNHEY and CDR2 is SVGEGT. Germline trimming cut 5 bases from V and 10 bases from J; bases unmatched to any gene: 4. The CDR3 reads CASSQDRVELFF. For the CDR3, the DNA is TGTGCCAGCAGTCAAGACAGGGTGGAGCTGTTTTTT.

This clone has just one count. This CDR3 is CASTAGQGYSPLHF. The CDR3 coding sequence is TGTGCCAGTACCGCGGGACAGGGCTATTCACCCCTCCACTTT. The chain joins TRBV19 to TRBJ1-6; 9 positions agree with TRBD1. Trimming removed 7 bases from V and 8 bases from J; junction bases left unmatched: 6. CDR3 length: 14 amino acids. Germline V gene data show CDR1 as LNHDA and CDR2 as SQIVND (reference sequence).

The genes are TRBV7-2 and TRBJ2-1; 13 bases fit TRBD2. Germline lookup yields CDR1 SGHTA and CDR2 FQGNSA. V dropped 4 bases and J dropped 7; count of bases not matched to a gene: 7. The CDR3 is made up of 16 amino acids. The CDR3 DNA is TGTGCCAGCAGCTCGGGACTAGCGGGGCCCTTGAATGAGCAGTTCTTC. Translating gives CASSSGLAGPLNEQFF.

The chain uses TRBV5-1 and TRBJ1-2, with 9 positions matching TRBD1. The CDR3 spans 13 residues. With 3 bases clipped from V and 8 bases from J, the junction kept 5 bases outside the gene matches. The V gene's germline CDR1 is SGHRS and CDR2 YFSETQ. The CDR3 here is CASSWGTGIGYTF. The CDR3 DNA reads TGCGCCAGCAGCTGGGGGACAGGGATCGGCTACACCTTC.

V is TRBV3-1 (or the pseudogene TRBV3-2) and J is TRBJ1-2, with 8 bases matching TRBD1. The ends lost 10 bases at V and 4 bases at J; junction bases unmatched: 8. The germline gives CDR1 LGHDT, CDR2 YNNKEL (reference sequence). The CDR3 has 13 residues. CDR3 region: CATGQGRVYGYTF. In nucleotides, the CDR3 is TGTGCCACCGGACAGGGCCGGGTCTATGGCTACACCTTC.

Concerning this clone: At the DNA level, this CDR3 is encoded by other sequences in the same sample as well. V gene TRBV18 combines with J gene TRBJ1-2; tentative D call: TRBD1 (5 bases). Trimming left V 3 bases short and J 3 bases short, with 8 bases between. Germline V CDR1 and CDR2: KGHSH, LQKENI. CDR3 size: 13 residues. The CDR3 reads CASSPGGDYGYTF. CDR3 in DNA: TGTGCCAGCTCACCGGGGGGTGACTATGGCTACACCTTC. Together with reference TRBV18 and TRBJ1-2, the CDR3 gives the full variable domain: NAGVMQNPRHLVRRRGQEARLRCSPMKGHSHVYWYRQLPEEGLKFMVYLQKENIIDESGMPKERFSAEFPKEGPSILRIQQVVRGDSAAYFCASSPGGDYGYTFGSGTRLTVV.

V and J are TRBV7-8 and TRBJ1-1, with D possibly TRBD1 on 6 matching bases. This CDR3 has 14 residues. Trimming removed 2 bases at V and 1 base at J, with 8 bases between. Per the germline V gene, CDR1 is SGHVS and CDR2 is FQNEAQ. The CDR3 DNA is TGTGCCAGCAGCTTAATGACAGGGAACACTGAAGCTTTCTTT. Protein sequence: CASSLMTGNTEAFF.

Only a few counts were recorded for this clone. The gene calls are TRBV19 and TRBJ1-4; D is unclear. The germline V gene has CDR1 LNHDA and CDR2 SQIVND (reference sequence). The CDR3 runs to 12 residues. V shed 3 bases and J shed 7 bases, with 6 bases lying between them. The CDR3 is CASSMWSEKLFF. Written as DNA, the CDR3 is TGTGCCAGTAGTATGTGGAGTGAAAAACTGTTTTTT.

The CDR3 DNA sequence: TGTGCCAGCAGCTTGGCGGACTCTAGCACAGATACGCAGTATTTT. Its protein is CASSLADSSTDTQYF. The chain carries TRBV7-9 and TRBJ2-3; weak D call: TRBD2 (5 bases). Looked up from germline, CDR1 is SEHNR and CDR2 is FQNEAQ (reference sequence). The CDR3 consists of 15 residues. V was pared by 3 bases and J by 0 bases, with 10 bases between.

The CDR3: CASSLSQGDPQHF. CDR3 in DNA: TGCGCCAGCAGCTTGAGTCAGGGGGACCCCCAGCATTTT. The rearrangement uses TRBV5-1 and TRBJ1-5; TRBD1 aligns across 7 bases. Germline CDR1 reads SGHRS; CDR2 reads YFSETQ. CDR3 size: 13 residues. V was clipped by 1 base and J by 10 bases; unmatched bases: 5.

This clone was picked up a small number of times. The V gene is TRBV27, the J gene TRBJ1-6; D remains unclear. The germline gives CDR1 MNHEY, CDR2 SMNVEV (reference sequence). V lost 3 bases, J lost 0 bases, and 3 bases lay in between. The CDR3 totals 14 residues. CDR3 region: CASSFNSYNSPLHF. The CDR3 DNA sequence: TGTGCCAGCAGTTTCAACTCCTATAATTCACCCCTCCACTTT.